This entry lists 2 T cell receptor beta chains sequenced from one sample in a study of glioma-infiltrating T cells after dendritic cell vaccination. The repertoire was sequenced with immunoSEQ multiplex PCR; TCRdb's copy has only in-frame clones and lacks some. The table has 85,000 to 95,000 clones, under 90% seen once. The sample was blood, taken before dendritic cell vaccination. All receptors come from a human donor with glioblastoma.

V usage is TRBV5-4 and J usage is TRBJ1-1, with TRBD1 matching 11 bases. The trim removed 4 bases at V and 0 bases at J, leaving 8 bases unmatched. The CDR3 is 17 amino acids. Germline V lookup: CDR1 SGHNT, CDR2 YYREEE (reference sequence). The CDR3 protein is CASSIPGTGGVNTEAFF. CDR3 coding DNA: TGTGCCAGCAGCATCCCCGGGACAGGGGGAGTGAACACTGAAGCTTTCTTT.

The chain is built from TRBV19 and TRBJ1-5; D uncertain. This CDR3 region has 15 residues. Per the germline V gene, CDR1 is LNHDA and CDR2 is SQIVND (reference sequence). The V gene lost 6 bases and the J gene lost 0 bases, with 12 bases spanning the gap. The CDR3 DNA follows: TGTGCCAGTAGGAGTCTTATGATTAGCAATCAGCCCCAGCATTTT. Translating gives CASRSLMISNQPQHF.